Listed below are T cell receptor beta chains from one sample, sequenced in a study of beta chain features in type 1 diabetes. Sequencing used immunoSEQ multiplex PCR; TCRdb keeps in-frame clones, though not all of them. The sample includes about 110,000 clones, under 40% of them seen just once. The sample comprised stem cell memory CD4+ T cells from blood. The receptors derive from a woman younger than 30 in good health. Each CDR3 is given with its conserved first and last residue. A D gene is named only where the DNA matches it firmly. Clone size is not always given. Where it is, it says once, few, many or a class for expanded clones.

d_call	v_call	clone_size	j_call	cdr3_aa	cdr3_nt
-	TRBV4-2	-	TRBJ1-3	CASISLGGNTIYF	TGTGCCAGCATCAGTCTAGGTGGAAACACCATATATTTT
TRBD1	TRBV14	few	TRBJ2-5	CASSQSTGGQETQYF	TGTGCCAGCAGCCAATCGACAGGGGGTCAAGAGACCCAGTACTTC
TRBD2	TRBV6-1	-	TRBJ2-5	CASSEAGGRAETQYF	TGTGCCAGCAGTGAAGCTGGCGGGAGGGCAGAGACCCAGTACTTC
TRBD1	TRBV28	-	TRBJ1-2	CASSSGQGYYDYTF	TGTGCCAGCAGTTCAGGACAGGGCTACTATGACTACACCTTC
TRBD1	TRBV28	-	TRBJ2-4	CASRSGQGAGKNIQYF	TGTGCCAGCAGATCGGGACAGGGGGCCGGCAAAAACATTCAGTACTTC
TRBD1	TRBV2	-	TRBJ2-5	CASSARDRGARGTQYF	TGTGCCAGCAGTGCCCGGGACAGGGGGGCCCGGGGGACCCAGTACTTC
-	TRBV21-1	few	TRBJ2-7	CASSKGRRQLLKPYEQYF	TGTGCCAGCAGCAAAGGAAGACGACAGCTCCTCAAACCCTACGAGCAGTACTTC
-	TRBV11-2	once	TRBJ1-1	CASSFGKIARRSTEAFF	TGTGCCAGCAGCTTCGGAAAAATTGCGAGGAGAAGCACTGAAGCTTTCTTT
TRBD1	TRBV5-4	-	TRBJ1-1	CASSIDRVAFF	TGTGCCAGCAGCATCGACAGGGTGGCTTTCTTT
-	TRBV30	-	TRBJ1-1	CAWSLLFNTEAFF	TGTGCCTGGAGTCTCCTATTCAACACTGAAGCTTTCTTT
TRBD2	TRBV11-2	few	TRBJ2-7	CASSPTGGSGNHYEQYF	TGTGCCAGCAGCCCAACCGGGGGGTCGGGTAACCACTACGAGCAGTACTTC
TRBD1	TRBV18	-	TRBJ2-3	CASSPGQRDTQYF	TGTGCCAGCTCGCCGGGACAGAGAGATACGCAGTATTTT
-	TRBV19	-	TRBJ2-1	CASSTQVWGRNEQFF	TGTGCCAGTAGTACCCAGGTGTGGGGGAGGAATGAGCAGTTCTTC
-	TRBV27	-	TRBJ2-7	CASKLSGVLPVVTYF	TGTGCCAGTAAATTATCGGGGGTGTTGCCCGTGGTGACGTACTTC
TRBD1	TRBV5-1	-	TRBJ1-1	CASSQTGGTEAFF	TGCGCCAGCAGCCAAACAGGGGGCACTGAAGCTTTCTTT
-	TRBV7-9	-	TRBJ2-1	CASSPDLTANEQFF	TGTGCCAGCAGCCCTGACCTGACAGCAAATGAGCAGTTCTTC
-	TRBV27	few	TRBJ2-4	CASSPGHIQYF	TGTGCCAGCAGTCCTGGCCACATTCAGTACTTC
-	TRBV7-9	many	TRBJ2-1	CASSYRRDGNEQFF	TGTGCCAGCAGCTACAGGAGGGATGGGAATGAGCAGTTCTTC
-	TRBV4-2	-	TRBJ2-5	CASSPGLGERYGETQYF	TGTGCCAGCAGCCCAGGCCTTGGGGAGAGGTATGGAGAGACCCAGTACTTC
TRBD1	TRBV6-6	-	TRBJ2-1	CASSLPGTGTNEQFF	TGTGCCAGCAGTTTACCCGGGACAGGGACCAATGAGCAGTTCTTC
TRBD1	TRBV2	-	TRBJ2-1	CASSGPPWTGRFVSDEQFF	TGTGCCAGCAGTGGCCCTCCCTGGACAGGGCGGTTCGTTAGCGATGAGCAGTTCTTC
TRBD2	TRBV27	-	TRBJ2-7	CASSLGASGRMAYEQYF	TGTGCCAGCAGTTTAGGAGCTAGCGGGAGGATGGCCTACGAGCAGTACTTC
-	TRBV6-5	-	TRBJ2-7	CASSYNLGQSYEQYF	TGTGCCAGCAGTTACAACCTTGGACAGTCCTACGAGCAGTACTTC